The 17 T cell receptor beta chains given below trace back to one sample, sequenced in a study of T-cell reconstitution after alpha-beta-depleted transplantation in children. Unique molecular identifiers were incorporated when the TCRbeta library was constructed. TCRdb processed the PCR reads anew with MiXCR; each CDR3 protein has one entry. Of 95,000 to 150,000 distinct CDR3 sequences listed, roughly 23% are singletons. The specimen was PBMCs, mostly from graft donor cells, collected 180 days after TCRalphabeta/CD19-depleted stem cell transplant. The origin of the receptors is a male patient aged 2-10 years who had a stem cell transplant for chronic granulomatous disease, so the T cells may come from the graft donor.

The chain carries TRBV12-3 or TRBV12-4 and TRBJ2-6; the match to TRBD1 covers 8 bases. V gave up 5 bases and J gave up 3 bases; unmatched junction bases: 15. The CDR3 is 19 amino acids. The CDR3 loop reads CASSIFRTGIGYGANVLTF. DNA of the CDR3: TGTGCCAGCAGTATCTTCCGGACAGGGATCGGTTATGGGGCCAACGTCCTGACTTTC.

This clonotype was detected ten times or more. The chain has TRBV28 and TRBJ2-7, with 7 bases lining up with TRBD2. J gave up 4 bases and V 7 bases, and 13 bases lay outside the gene matches. Looked up from germline, CDR1 is MDHEN and CDR2 is SYDVKM. This CDR3 spans 15 amino acids. The DNA for the CDR3 is TGTGCCAGCATTGGGGGGGACTCGAGGTTATACGAGCAGTACTTC. Translating gives CASIGGDSRLYEQYF.

The table lists this clonotype with many counts. The chain recombines TRBV12-3 or TRBV12-4 with TRBJ2-1; D is ambiguous. CDR3 length equals 15 residues. With 4 bases removed from V and 2 bases from J, the gap between germline ends came to 12 bases. CDR3 amino acids: CASSSHVTTYNEQFF. CDR3 DNA: TGTGCCAGCAGTTCGCACGTTACCACCTACAATGAGCAGTTCTTC.

On this clonotype: This may arise from a read error, as a much more abundant clone is one base away. This chain joins TRBV20-1 and TRBJ2-1; TRBD2 matches at 9 bases. The germline V gene has CDR1 DFQATT and CDR2 SNEGSKA (reference sequence). The CDR3 is 13 residues long. With V trimmed by 3 bases and J by 7 bases, 4 bases remained unmatched. The CDR3 reads CSASGTSTNEQFF. CDR3 sequence (DNA): TGCAGTGCTAGCGGGACTAGCACAAATGAGCAGTTCTTC.

This clonotype was recorded many times. V usage is TRBV20-1 and J usage is TRBJ2-1; D is ambiguous. Germline V gene sequence: CDR1 DFQATT, CDR2 SNEGSKA (reference sequence). The CDR3 runs to 14 residues. Between the trimmed V and J ends, which lost 5 bases and 8 bases, there was a span of 19 bases. CDR3: CSALLRGRTYEQFF. The CDR3, as DNA: TGCAGTGCTCTCCTAAGAGGTCGCACATATGAGCAGTTCTTC.

The chain is built from TRBV6-1 and TRBJ1-5, with D maybe TRBD1 (6 bases). This CDR3 has 14 amino acids. Germline V CDR1 and CDR2: MNHNS, SASEGT. V was shortened by 6 bases and J by 0 bases, with 9 bases between the two germline ends. CDR3 in amino acids: CASSRGYSNQPQHF. CDR3 coding DNA: TGTGCCAGCAGCAGGGGTTATAGCAATCAGCCCCAGCATTTT.

The chain recombines TRBV11-2 with TRBJ2-7; TRBD2 matches 9 bases. J was trimmed by 2 bases and V by 0 bases; bases with no gene match: 8. This CDR3 has 17 amino acids. Germline CDR1 and CDR2: SGHAT and FQNNGV. CDR3 coding DNA: TGTGCCAGCAGCTTAGACACAGCGGGAGGCACCCCCTACGAGCAGTACTTC. It encodes CASSLDTAGGTPYEQYF.

The table lists this clonotype with many counts. CDR3 amino acids: CSVVGASDGYTF. CDR3 nucleotides: TGCAGCGTTGTAGGCGCCTCGGATGGCTACACCTTC. This chain uses TRBV29-1 with TRBJ1-2; no definite D call. The CDR3 is made up of 12 amino acids. Germline loops: CDR1 SQVTM, CDR2 ANQGSEA. V lost 4 bases and J 6 bases, leaving 12 bases between the germline ends.

This clonotype was observed many times. The chain uses TRBV15 and TRBJ2-7; D uncertain. The germline V gene has CDR1 LNHNV and CDR2 YYDKDF (reference sequence). Trimming removed 0 bases at V and 5 bases at J, with 11 bases between. The CDR3 spans 14 residues. The CDR3 nucleotides are TGTGCCACCAGCAGAGAACGAGCTAATAACGAGCAGTACTTC. Amino acid sequence: CATSRERANNEQYF.

In its sample, this clonotype was seen many times. The rearrangement links TRBV2 to TRBJ2-6; D is tentatively TRBD1 or TRBD2 (5 bases each). V lost 8 bases, J lost 1 base, and 33 bases lay in between. The CDR3 runs 22 residues. CDR1 and CDR2 from the germline V gene are SNHLY and FYNNEI. CDR3 loop: CASHEFSRGAQTFRSGANVLTF. CDR3 coding DNA: TGTGCCAGCCATGAATTCTCGCGAGGGGCCCAGACTTTCCGATCTGGGGCCAACGTCCTGACTTTC.

This clonotype was counted many times. The chain employs TRBV4-1 and TRBJ2-1; D is perhaps TRBD2 (5 bases). CDR1 is MGHRA and CDR2 is YSYEKL in the germline V gene. V was shortened by 0 bases and J by 10 bases, with 16 bases between the two germline ends. This CDR3 comprises 15 residues. The CDR3: CASSQDTRAPGEQFF. The CDR3 bases are TGCGCCAGCAGCCAAGATACGAGGGCCCCGGGGGAGCAGTTCTTC.

V gene TRBV12-3 or TRBV12-4 combines with J gene TRBJ1-5, with 9 nucleotides matching TRBD1. This CDR3 has 15 amino acids. After removal of 6 bases from V and 3 bases from J, the junction contained 6 bases not matched to a gene. The CDR3 DNA sequence: TGTGCCAGCAGCCGCCGGGACAGGGCCAATCAGCCCCAGCATTTT. Translation gives CASSRRDRANQPQHF.

In its sample, this clonotype was seen a few times. The chain links TRBV7-2 to TRBJ2-1; 7 bases align to TRBD1. CDR3 length: 17 residues. Looked up from germline, CDR1 is SGHTA and CDR2 is FQGNSA. V lost 4 bases to trimming and J lost 0 bases; unmatched junction nucleotides: 9. The CDR3 sequence is CASSYPSEGASYNEQFF. The DNA for the CDR3 is TGTGCCAGCAGCTACCCAAGTGAGGGGGCCTCCTACAATGAGCAGTTCTTC.

This chain joins TRBV4-3 and TRBJ1-1, with 9 bases lining up with TRBD1. CDR1 is LGHNA, CDR2 YSLEER, per germline. The V gene end was trimmed by 0 bases and the J gene end by 1 base; junction bases not matched to a gene: 3. The CDR3 contains 16 residues. The CDR3 region is CASSQDRDRANTEAFF. The CDR3 DNA reads as TGCGCCAGCAGCCAAGATCGGGACAGGGCGAACACTGAAGCTTTCTTT.

V usage is TRBV29-1 and J usage is TRBJ2-4; unclear D gene. This CDR3 is built from 15 residues. Trimming cost V 2 bases and J 2 bases, with 13 bases left between them. CDR1 SQVTM and CDR2 ANQGSEA come from the germline V gene. The CDR3 nucleotides are TGCAGCGTTGAATTTATAACAGTTCCCAAAAACATTCAGTACTTC. Protein: CSVEFITVPKNIQYF. Together with reference TRBV29-1 and TRBJ2-4, the CDR3 gives the full variable domain: SAVISQKPSRDICQRGTSLTIQCQVDSQVTMMFWYRQQPGQSLTLIATANQGSEATYESGFVIDKFPISRPNLTFSTLTVSNMSPEDSSIYLCSVEFITVPKNIQYFGAGTRLSVL.

This clonotype was counted only a few times. This sequence joins TRBV9 and TRBJ1-2, with D uncertain. Between the trimmed V and J ends, which lost 2 bases and 6 bases, there was a span of 14 bases. The CDR3 runs to 14 residues. Looked up from germline, CDR1 is SGDLS and CDR2 is YYNGEE. CDR3 sequence (DNA): TGTGCCAGCAGCGTCGACCGTGGTCCACATGGCTACACCTTC. Protein: CASSVDRGPHGYTF.

This clonotype was observed many times. The chain uses TRBV20-1 and TRBJ2-1, with D maybe TRBD2 (6 bases). V was trimmed by 1 base and J by 8 bases, leaving 24 bases between them. The CDR3 loop spans 17 amino acids. Germline-derived CDR1 and CDR2 are DFQATT and SNEGSKA (reference sequence). The CDR3 coding sequence is TGCAGTGCTAGAGCCGCACGGGAGAGGGGTTTGGTGGATGAGCAGTTCTTC. This translates into CSARAARERGLVDEQFF.